The 13 T cell receptor beta chains listed next were all sequenced from one sample in a study of tissue T cells after allogeneic stem cell transplantation. Only in-frame clones appear in the TCRdb table, and some are missing; sequencing was by immunoSEQ multiplex PCR. The profile covers around 10,000 clones, with approximately 38% appearing a single time and 1.8% taken by the ten largest. Described time point: mouse harvest day 7 after allogeneic transplant. The graft held 10^6 splenic CD5+ T cells and 10^7 T-cell-depleted bone marrow cells. The sequenced material came from skin. Receptors originate from a female BALB/c mouse given C57BL/6 T cells with graft-versus-host disease after an allogeneic hematopoietic cell transplant.

In its sample, this clone ranks as medium-sized. The gene names given are mouse names. The CDR3 end is not reached by the read, which stops 1 residue before it; the germline J gene fills it in. The V gene is TRBV26, the J gene TRBJ2-7, with no clear D. Trimming took off 2 bases at V and 6 bases at J, with 5 bases between the two ends. Germline V lookup: CDR1 KGHPV, CDR2 FQNQEV (reference sequence). The CDR3 spans 11 residues. The CDR3 sequence is CASSLEVEQYF. CDR3 DNA (partial): TGTGCCAGCAGTCTGGAGGTTGAACAGTAC.

As to this clone: The genes and germline here are from mouse. Read sequence stops 1 residue before the CDR3 end, and the germline J gene provides the missing end. The chain employs TRBV26 and TRBJ1-1; D remains unclear. Germline V gives CDR1 KGHPV, CDR2 FQNQEV (reference sequence). The V and J ends lost 2 bases and 3 bases respectively, with 13 bases between them. The CDR3 has 15 amino acids. Here the CDR3 reads CASSLLRWRDTEVFF. Incomplete CDR3 DNA: TGTGCCAGCAGTCTGCTCAGGTGGAGGGACACAGAAGTCTTC.

This clone is labeled as large (0.1 to 1%). Germline and genes here are mouse. The sequence runs out 1 residue before the end of the CDR3; the remainder is reconstructed from the germline J gene. This chain joins TRBV31 and TRBJ2-1; weak D call: TRBD1 (6 bases). This CDR3 region has 13 residues. Trimming pared 5 bases from V and 2 bases from J, leaving 10 bases between. Germline V gene lookup returns CDR1 GKSSPN and CDR2 SITVG. The CDR3 DNA, read in part, is TGTGCCTGGGCCGGGACATACTATGCTGAGCAGTTC. It translates to CAWAGTYYAEQF. In full, the CDR3 reads CAWAGTYYAEQFF.

In its sample, this clone was seen a few times. Genes and germline come from the mouse. The sequence runs out 1 residue before the end of the CDR3; the remainder is reconstructed from the germline J gene. The chain is built from TRBV16 and TRBJ1-2; possible D gene TRBD1, 5 bases. This CDR3 region has 13 residues. CDR1 SGHSA and CDR2 FRNQAP come from the germline V gene. Trimming pared 0 bases from V and 4 bases from J, leaving 6 bases between. CDR3 in amino acids: CASSLEGGSDYTF. CDR3 DNA, as far as it was read: TGTGCAAGCAGCTTAGAGGGGGGCTCCGACTACACC.

About this clone itself: The gene names here belong to mouse. The CDR3 loop is CAWSLGDYAEQFF. The part of the CDR3 DNA that was read is TGTGCCTGGAGTCTGGGGGACTATGCTGAGCAGTTC. The rearrangement uses TRBV31 and TRBJ2-1, with D possibly being TRBD1 or TRBD2 (5 bases each). The DNA ends 1 residue before the CDR3 does, and the rest of the CDR3 is filled in from the germline J gene. Trimming pared 0 bases from V and 2 bases from J, leaving 5 bases between. Germline lookup yields CDR1 GKSSPN and CDR2 SITVG. The CDR3 consists of 13 residues.

There are a few counts of this clone. Gene names follow the mouse nomenclature. The CDR3 end is not reached by the read, which stops 1 residue before it; the germline J gene fills it in. The same CDR3 arises from other DNA sequences in this sample as well. V is TRBV26 and J is TRBJ1-1; D might be TRBD1 (5 bases). This CDR3 spans 13 amino acids. Germline values: CDR1 KGHPV, CDR2 FQNQEV (reference sequence). V lost 4 bases to trimming and J lost 0 bases, with 6 bases between them. The DNA read from the CDR3 is TGTGCCAGCAGTCCGACAGCAAACACAGAAGTCTTC. Protein sequence: CASSPTANTEVF. The full CDR3 protein reads CASSPTANTEVFF.

By its share, this clone is medium-sized (0.01 to 0.1%). Mouse names are used for the genes. The read terminates 1 residue before the CDR3 end, so the remaining end is supplied by the germline J gene. This rearrangement joins TRBV23 to TRBJ1-2; TRBD1 reflects the table's D call only, with no check against the DNA. Germline CDR1 reads KGHTA; CDR2 reads FQNQQP. The CDR3 length is 12 residues. The chain's CDR3 is CSSRQGGSDYTF. The CDR3 bases that were read are TGCTCCAGCAGACAGGGGGGCTCCGACTACACC.

This clone has only a few counts. The gene names given are mouse names. The sequenced fragment ends 1 residue before the CDR3 boundary, so the rest is inferred from the germline J gene. The genes are TRBV1 and TRBJ1-1; D is undetermined. The CDR3 loop spans 14 amino acids. Germline loops: CDR1 NSQYPW, CDR2 LRSPGD (reference sequence). V dropped 0 bases and J dropped 1 base, with 6 bases sitting between them. CDR3 residues: CTCSAEWGNTEVFF. The CDR3 bases that were read are TGCACCTGCAGTGCAGAGTGGGGGAACACAGAAGTCTTC.

As for this clone: The gene names given are mouse names. The read stops 1 residue short of the end of the CDR3; the missing end is completed from the germline J gene. The J gene is TRBJ1-5, the V gene TRBV26; D remains unclear. The germline gives CDR1 KGHPV, CDR2 FQNQEV (reference sequence). This CDR3 has 10 residues. V lost 2 bases and J lost 8, with 1 base in between. CDR3 region: CASSLEAPLF. CDR3 DNA (partial): TGTGCCAGCAGTCTGGAGGCTCCGCTT.

This clone turned up a few times. Mouse germline and gene names are used. The covered CDR3 bases are TGTGCCAGCTCTCGGGGACATCCCAACGAAAGATTATTT. Its translation: CASSRGHPNERLF. The CDR3 in its entirety is CASSRGHPNERLFF. The J gene is TRBJ1-4, the V gene TRBV12-1; perhaps TRBD1 as D (6 bases). With the read ending 1 residue before the CDR3 end, the germline J gene is used to fill in that end. V was pared by 2 bases and J by 3 bases, with 9 bases between. This CDR3 region has 14 residues. The germline V gene has CDR1 SGHSN and CDR2 HYEKVE.

As concerns this clone: Gene names denote mouse genes. Read data end 1 residue before the CDR3 end; the end is taken from the germline J gene. This sequence joins TRBV26 and TRBJ2-3, with 9 positions matching TRBD1. The length of the CDR3 is 14 residues. Per germline, CDR1 KGHPV and CDR2 FQNQEV (reference sequence). Trimming at V came to 2 bases and at J to 4 bases, leaving 1 base not matched to a gene. The CDR3 protein is CASSLGTGSETLYF. CDR3 DNA, as far as it was read: TGTGCCAGCAGTCTGGGGACAGGGTCAGAAACGCTGTAT. Full variable domain (outside the CDR3, taken from reference TRBV26 and TRBJ2-3): NSKVIQTPRYLVKGQGQKAKMRCIPEKGHPVVFWYQQNKNNEFKFLINFQNQEVLQQIDMTEKRFSAECPSNSPCSLEIQSSEAGDSALYLCASSLGTGSETLYFGSGTRLTVL.

This clone was observed a handful of times. Gene labels here are mouse ones. From the germline J gene comes the end of the CDR3, since the read stops 1 residue before it. This chain joins TRBV19 and TRBJ1-1, with D hard to call. CDR3 length equals 14 residues. Trimming stripped 1 base from V and 0 bases from J, with 7 bases between. Germline CDR1 reads FNHDT; CDR2 reads SITEND (reference sequence). CDR3 bases read: TGTGCCAGCAGTATACGACGGGCAAACACAGAAGTCTTC. Translation gives CASSIRRANTEVF. The CDR3 in its entirety is CASSIRRANTEVFF.

This clone was detected only a few times. Gene names and germline match the mouse. The read ends 1 residue early relative to the CDR3; the germline J gene fills the gap. J is TRBJ2-7 and V is TRBV4; TRBD2 matches at 10 bases. V trimming: 5 bases; J trimming: 2 bases; junction bases outside the gene matches: 6. Per germline, CDR1 LGHDT and CDR2 YNNKQL (reference sequence). CDR3 length: 15 amino acids. CDR3 bases read: TGTGCCAGCAGCAGACTGGGGGGCCTTCCCTATGAACAGTAC. Translated, it gives CASSRLGGLPYEQY. The complete CDR3 reads CASSRLGGLPYEQYF.